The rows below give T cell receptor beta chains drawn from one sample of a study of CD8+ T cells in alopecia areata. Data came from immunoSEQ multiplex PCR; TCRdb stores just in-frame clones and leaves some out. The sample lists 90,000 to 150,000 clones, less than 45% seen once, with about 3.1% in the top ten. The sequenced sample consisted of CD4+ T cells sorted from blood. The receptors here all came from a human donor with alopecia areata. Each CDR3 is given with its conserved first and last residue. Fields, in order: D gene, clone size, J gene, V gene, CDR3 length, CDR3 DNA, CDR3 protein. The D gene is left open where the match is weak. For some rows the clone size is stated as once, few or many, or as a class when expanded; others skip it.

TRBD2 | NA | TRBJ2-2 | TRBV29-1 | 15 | TGCAGCGTTGCCAGGGCGGGAGCGAACACCGGGGAGCTGTTTTTT | CSVARAGANTGELFF
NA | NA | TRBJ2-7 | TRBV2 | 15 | TGTGCCAGCAGTGATCTGGGACCATCCTCCTACGAGCAGTACTTC | CASSDLGPSSYEQYF
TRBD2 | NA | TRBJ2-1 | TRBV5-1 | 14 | TGCGCCAGCAGCTTCACTAGCGGGTCCAATGAGCAGTTCTTC | CASSFTSGSNEQFF
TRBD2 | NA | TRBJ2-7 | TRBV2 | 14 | TGTGCCAGCCGGGGGGACGGGAGATCCTACGAGCAGTACTTC | CASRGDGRSYEQYF
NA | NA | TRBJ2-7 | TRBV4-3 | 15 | TGCGCCAGCAGCCATGACACTACGGGACTTGACGAGCAGTACTTC | CASSHDTTGLDEQYF
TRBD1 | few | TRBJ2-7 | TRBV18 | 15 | TGTGCCAGCTCACCACCGGGACAGGGGTTCTACGAGCAGTACTTC | CASSPPGQGFYEQYF
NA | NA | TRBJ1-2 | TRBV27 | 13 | TGTGCCAGCAGTTTATCGGCAGACTATGGCTACACCTTC | CASSLSADYGYTF
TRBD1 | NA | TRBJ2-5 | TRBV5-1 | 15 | TGCGCCAGCAGCTCTACAGGGGCTAACCAAGAGACCCAGTACTTC | CASSSTGANQETQYF
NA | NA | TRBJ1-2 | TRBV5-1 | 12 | TGCGCCAGCAGCCTATACGTCGGGGGCTACACCTTC | CASSLYVGGYTF
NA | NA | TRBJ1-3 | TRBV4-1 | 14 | TGCGCCAGCAGCCAAGGATCGACTGGAAACACCATATATTTT | CASSQGSTGNTIYF
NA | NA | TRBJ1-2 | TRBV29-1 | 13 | TGCAGCGTTGAGGGCAGGGGACAAAACGACTACACCTTC | CSVEGRGQNDYTF
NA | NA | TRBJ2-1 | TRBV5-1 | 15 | TGCGCCAGCAGCTTGGTAGAGCTTTTCTACAATGAGCAGTTCTTC | CASSLVELFYNEQFF
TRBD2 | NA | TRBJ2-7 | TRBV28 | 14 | TGTGCCAGCAGCCTCCCCCCAGCGGGAGACGAGCAGTACTTC | CASSLPPAGDEQYF
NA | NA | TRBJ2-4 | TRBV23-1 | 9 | TGCGCCAGCAGTCAATTTTTGTACTTC | CASSQFLYF
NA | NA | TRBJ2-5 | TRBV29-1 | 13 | TGCAGCGTTGGAGGGGACCTTGAGGAGACCCAGTACTTC | CSVGGDLEETQYF
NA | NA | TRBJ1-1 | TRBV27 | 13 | TGTGCCAGCAGTTTCGTAGGGAGCCCTGAAGCTTTCTTT | CASSFVGSPEAFF
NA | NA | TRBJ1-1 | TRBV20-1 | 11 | TGCAGTGCTAGTACAGGTTATGAGATGCCATTT | CSASTGYEMPF
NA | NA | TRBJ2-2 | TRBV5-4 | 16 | TGTGCCAGCAGCGCCCGACAGCGAGCGAACACCGGGGAGCTGTTTTTT | CASSARQRANTGELFF
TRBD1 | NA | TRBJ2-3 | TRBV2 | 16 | TGTGCCAGCAGAAACACCGGGACAGGGTATGCAGATACGCAGTATTTT | CASRNTGTGYADTQYF
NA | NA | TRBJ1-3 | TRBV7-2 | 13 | TGTGCCAGCAGCCGCTTAGGGAGAAACACCATATATTTT | CASSRLGRNTIYF
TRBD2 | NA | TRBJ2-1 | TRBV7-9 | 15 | TGTGCCAGCAGTCTTAGCGGGAACCTCTACAATGAGCAGTTCTTC | CASSLSGNLYNEQFF
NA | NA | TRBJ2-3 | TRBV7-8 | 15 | TGTGCCAGCAGCTTACCTTTGCCCGCTAGCTTCACGCAGTATTTT | CASSLPLPASFTQYF
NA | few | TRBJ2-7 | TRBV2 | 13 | TGTGCCAGCAGTGAATTTCCAGGGACCGAGCAGTACTTC | CASSEFPGTEQYF
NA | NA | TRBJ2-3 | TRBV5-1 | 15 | TGCGCCAGCAGCTTGGGACGGGTTGCGTTGGATACGCAGTATTTT | CASSLGRVALDTQYF
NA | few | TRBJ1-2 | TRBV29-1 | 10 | TGCAGCGGCGGGGTCGATGGCTACACCTTC | CSGGVDGYTF
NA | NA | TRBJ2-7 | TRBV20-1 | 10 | TGCAGTGCTGTCGCTTACGAGCAGTACTTC | CSAVAYEQYF
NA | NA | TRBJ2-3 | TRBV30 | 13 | TGTGCCTGGACCTTCGGCCACACAGATACGCAGTATTTT | CAWTFGHTDTQYF
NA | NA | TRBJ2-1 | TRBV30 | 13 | TGTGCCTGGAGTGGACAACAAGACAATGAGCAGTTCTTC | CAWSGQQDNEQFF
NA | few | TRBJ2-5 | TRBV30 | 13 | TGTGCCTGGGATCCCCCACTACAAGAGACCCAGTACTTC | CAWDPPLQETQYF
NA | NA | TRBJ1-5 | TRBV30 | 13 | TGTGCCTGGAGTGTACAGTCCGGTCAGCCCCAGCATTTT | CAWSVQSGQPQHF
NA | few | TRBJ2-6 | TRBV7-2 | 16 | TGTGCCAGCAGCCCAACCAGGGGACGAGGGACCAACGTCCTGACTTTC | CASSPTRGRGTNVLTF
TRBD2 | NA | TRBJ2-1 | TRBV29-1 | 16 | TGCAGCGTTGTCCGACTAGCGGGGCCTGCCTACAATGAGCAGTTCTTC | CSVVRLAGPAYNEQFF
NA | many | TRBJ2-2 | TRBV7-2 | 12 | TGTGCCAGCAGCTCATTCACCGGGGAGCTGTTTTTT | CASSSFTGELFF
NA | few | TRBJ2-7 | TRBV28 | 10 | TGTGCCAGCAGCACCTACGAGCAGTACTTC | CASSTYEQYF
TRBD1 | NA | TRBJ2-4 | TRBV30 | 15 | TGTGCCTGGAGGGGACAGGTTCTAGCCAAAAACATTCAGTACTTC | CAWRGQVLAKNIQYF
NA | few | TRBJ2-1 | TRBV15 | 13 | TGTGCCACCAGCAGGGGCAGGTTTAATGAGCAGTTCTTC | CATSRGRFNEQFF
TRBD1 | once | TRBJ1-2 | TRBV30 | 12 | TGTGCCTGGAGTAGGGACAGCTATGGCTACACCTTC | CAWSRDSYGYTF
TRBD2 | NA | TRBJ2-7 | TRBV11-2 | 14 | TGTGCCAGCCGCCCGTCCGGGGGGTTCCACGAGCAGTACTTC | CASRPSGGFHEQYF
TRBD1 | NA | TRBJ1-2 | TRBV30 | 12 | TGTGCCTGGACTCGCGACAGGGGCCTGTACACCTTC | CAWTRDRGLYTF
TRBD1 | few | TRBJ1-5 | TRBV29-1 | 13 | TGCAGCGTAAGTGGACAGGGCAATCAGCCCCAGCATTTT | CSVSGQGNQPQHF
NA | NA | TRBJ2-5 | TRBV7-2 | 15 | TGTGCCAGCAGCTTAGAGGGGCTAGCCCAAGAGACCCAGTACTTC | CASSLEGLAQETQYF
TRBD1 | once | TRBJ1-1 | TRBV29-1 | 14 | TGCAGCGTTAGATCCGGGACAGCAAACACTGAAGCTTTCTTT | CSVRSGTANTEAFF
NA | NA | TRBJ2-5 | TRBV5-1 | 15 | TGCGCCAGCAGCTTGGAACTAGAGCTACAAGAGACCCAGTACTTC | CASSLELELQETQYF
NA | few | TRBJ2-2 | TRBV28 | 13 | TGTGCCACCACCCGCGTCCCCACCGGGGAGCTGTTTTTT | CATTRVPTGELFF
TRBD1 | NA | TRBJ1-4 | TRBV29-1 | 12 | TGCAGCGTGCGTACAGGGGTAGAAAAACTGTTTTTT | CSVRTGVEKLFF
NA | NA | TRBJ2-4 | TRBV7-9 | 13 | TGTGCCAGCAGCTCCACAGGGTACGACAGTCAGTACTTC | CASSSTGYDSQYF
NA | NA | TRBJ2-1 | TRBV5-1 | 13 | TGCGCCAGCAGCGTCTCCGGGGGTTCTAGGCAGTTCTTC | CASSVSGGSRQFF
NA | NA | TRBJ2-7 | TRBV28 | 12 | TGTGCCAGCGCGGCAGGGCGCTACGAGCAGTACTTC | CASAAGRYEQYF
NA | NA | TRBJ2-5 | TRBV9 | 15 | TGTGCCAGCAGCGTAGGTGACTTCGCCCAAGAGACCCAGTACTTC | CASSVGDFAQETQYF
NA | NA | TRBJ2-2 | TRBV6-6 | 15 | TGTGCCAGCGTCCAGGGATTAATAAACACCGGGGAGCTGTTTTTT | CASVQGLINTGELFF
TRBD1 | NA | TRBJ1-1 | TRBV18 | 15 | TGTGCCAGCTCACCTGGGACAGGGGCAGGGACTGAAGCTTTCTTT | CASSPGTGAGTEAFF
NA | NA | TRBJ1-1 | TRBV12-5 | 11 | TGTGCTAGTGGTTTGGTCCCTGAAGCTTTCTTT | CASGLVPEAFF
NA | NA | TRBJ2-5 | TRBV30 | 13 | TGTGCCTGGGGGGAGTGGTTGGGAGGGACCCAGTACTTC | CAWGEWLGGTQYF